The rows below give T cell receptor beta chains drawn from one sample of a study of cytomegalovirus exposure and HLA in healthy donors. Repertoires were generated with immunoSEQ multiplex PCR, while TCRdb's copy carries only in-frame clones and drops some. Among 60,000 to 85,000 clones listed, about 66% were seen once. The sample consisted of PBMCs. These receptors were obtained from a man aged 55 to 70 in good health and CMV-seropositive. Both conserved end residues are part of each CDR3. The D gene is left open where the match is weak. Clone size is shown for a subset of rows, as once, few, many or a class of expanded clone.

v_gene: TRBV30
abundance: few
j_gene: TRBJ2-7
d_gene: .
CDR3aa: CASNRGGTYEQYF
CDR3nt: TGTGCCTCTAACAGGGGGGGCACCTACGAGCAGTACTTC

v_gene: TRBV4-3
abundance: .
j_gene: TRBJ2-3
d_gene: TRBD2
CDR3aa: CASSQDGLAGADTQYF
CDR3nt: TGCGCCAGCAGCCAAGATGGCCTAGCGGGGGCAGATACGCAGTATTTT

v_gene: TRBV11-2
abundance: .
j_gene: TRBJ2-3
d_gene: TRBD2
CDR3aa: CASSASSGGATDTQYF
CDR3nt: TGTGCCAGCAGCGCCTCTAGCGGGGGGGCAACAGATACGCAGTATTTT

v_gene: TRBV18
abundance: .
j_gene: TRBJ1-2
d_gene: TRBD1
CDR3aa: CASSPGQNYGYTF
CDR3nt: TGTGCCAGCTCACCGGGACAGAACTATGGCTACACCTTC

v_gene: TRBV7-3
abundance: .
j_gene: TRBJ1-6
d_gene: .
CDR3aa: CASSFPNSPLHF
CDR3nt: TGTGCCAGCAGCTTCCCAAATTCACCCCTCCACTTT

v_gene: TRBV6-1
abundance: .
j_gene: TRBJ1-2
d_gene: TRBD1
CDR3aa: CASRNRGGDGYTF
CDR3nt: TGTGCCAGCAGAAACAGGGGCGGAGATGGCTACACCTTC

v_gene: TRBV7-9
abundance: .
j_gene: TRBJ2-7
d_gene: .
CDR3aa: CASTLGDYEQYF
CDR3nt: TGTGCCAGCACCCTAGGGGACTACGAGCAGTACTTC

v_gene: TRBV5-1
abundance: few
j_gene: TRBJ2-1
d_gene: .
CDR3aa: CASSLQSNEQFF
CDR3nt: TGCGCCAGCAGCTTACAAAGCAATGAGCAGTTCTTC

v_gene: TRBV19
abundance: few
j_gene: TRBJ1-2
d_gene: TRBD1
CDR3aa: CASSSPGTGYRYTF
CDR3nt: TGTGCCAGTAGTAGTCCCGGGACAGGGTATCGCTACACCTTC

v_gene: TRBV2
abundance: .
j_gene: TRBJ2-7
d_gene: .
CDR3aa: CASSEAPGSRIGF
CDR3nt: TGTGCCAGCAGTGAAGCCCCAGGGTCCAGAATTGGCTTC

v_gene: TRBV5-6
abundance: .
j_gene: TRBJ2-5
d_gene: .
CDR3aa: CASSSWTEETQYF
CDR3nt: TGTGCCAGCAGCTCCTGGACAGAAGAGACCCAGTACTTC

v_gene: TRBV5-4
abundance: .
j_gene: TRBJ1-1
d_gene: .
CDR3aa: CASSTETGQEAFF
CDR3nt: TGTGCCAGCAGCACAGAAACCGGACAGGAAGCTTTCTTT

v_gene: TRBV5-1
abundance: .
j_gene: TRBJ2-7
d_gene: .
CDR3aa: CASSTSYEQYF
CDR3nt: TGCGCCAGCAGCACTAGCTACGAGCAGTACTTC

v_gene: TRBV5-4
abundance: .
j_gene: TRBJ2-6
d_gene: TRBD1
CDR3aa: CASSLGGGGGANVLTF
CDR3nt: TGTGCCAGCAGCTTGGGAGGGGGCGGTGGGGCCAACGTCCTGACTTTC

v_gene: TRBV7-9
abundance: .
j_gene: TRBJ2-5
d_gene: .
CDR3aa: CSSSRGLQQETQYF
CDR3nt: TGTTCCAGCAGCAGGGGACTACAACAAGAGACCCAGTACTTC

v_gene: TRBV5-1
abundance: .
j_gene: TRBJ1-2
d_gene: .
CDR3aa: CASSLERGLGYGYTF
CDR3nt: TGCGCCAGCAGCTTGGAGCGGGGATTGGGCTATGGCTACACCTTC

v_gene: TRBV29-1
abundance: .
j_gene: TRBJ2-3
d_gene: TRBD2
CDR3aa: CSAPGGGQADTQYF
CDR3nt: TGCAGCGCCCCGGGGGGAGGGCAGGCAGATACGCAGTATTTT

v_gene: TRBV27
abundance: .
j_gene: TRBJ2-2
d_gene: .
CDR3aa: CASSLRTGELFF
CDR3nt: TGTGCCAGCAGTCTCAGAACCGGGGAGCTGTTTTTT

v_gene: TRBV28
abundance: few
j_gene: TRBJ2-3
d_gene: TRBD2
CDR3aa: CASSLVGLAGDSIETTDTQYF
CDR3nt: TGTGCCAGCAGTTTAGTTGGACTAGCGGGAGACTCAATAGAAACCACAGATACGCAGTATTTT

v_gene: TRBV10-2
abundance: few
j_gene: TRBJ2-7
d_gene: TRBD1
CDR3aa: CASSESRGAGTGLARGHSYEQYF
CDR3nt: TGCGCCAGCAGTGAGTCCAGGGGGGCCGGGACAGGGTTAGCGCGGGGGCATTCCTACGAGCAGTACTTC

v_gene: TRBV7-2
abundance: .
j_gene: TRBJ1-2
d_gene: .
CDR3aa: CASTRGPYGYTF
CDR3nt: TGTGCCAGCACCAGGGGCCCCTATGGCTACACCTTC

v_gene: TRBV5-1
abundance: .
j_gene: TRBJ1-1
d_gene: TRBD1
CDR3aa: CASGSGTANTEAFF
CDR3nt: TGCGCCAGCGGATCCGGGACAGCGAACACTGAAGCTTTCTTT

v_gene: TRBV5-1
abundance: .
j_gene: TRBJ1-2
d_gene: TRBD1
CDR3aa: CASSRDRDREGYTF
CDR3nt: TGCGCCAGCAGCCGAGACCGGGACAGGGAAGGCTACACCTTC

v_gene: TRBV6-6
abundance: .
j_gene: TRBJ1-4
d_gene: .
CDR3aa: CASSYRRPRANEKLFF
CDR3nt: TGTGCCAGCAGTTACAGGCGGCCGCGGGCTAATGAAAAACTGTTTTTT

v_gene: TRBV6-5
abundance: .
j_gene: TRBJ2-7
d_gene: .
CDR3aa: CASSYRGGSAYEQYF
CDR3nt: TGTGCCAGCAGTTATAGGGGGGGTTCGGCCTACGAGCAGTACTTC

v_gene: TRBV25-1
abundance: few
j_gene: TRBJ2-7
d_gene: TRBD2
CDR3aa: CASSFGGSREQYF
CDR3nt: TGTGCCAGCAGCTTTGGCGGGAGTAGGGAGCAGTACTTC

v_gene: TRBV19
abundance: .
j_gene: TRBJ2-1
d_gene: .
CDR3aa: CASSYSSYRSYNEQFF
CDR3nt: TGTGCCAGTAGTTACTCTTCCTACCGCTCCTACAATGAGCAGTTCTTC

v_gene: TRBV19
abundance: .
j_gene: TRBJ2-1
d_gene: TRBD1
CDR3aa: CASSAPPGQGYNEQFF
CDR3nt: TGTGCCAGTAGTGCGCCTCCGGGACAGGGGTACAATGAGCAGTTCTTC

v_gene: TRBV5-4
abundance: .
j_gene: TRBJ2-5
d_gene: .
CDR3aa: CASSLRDTTETQYF
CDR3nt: TGTGCCAGCAGCTTGCGAGACACCACAGAGACCCAGTACTTC

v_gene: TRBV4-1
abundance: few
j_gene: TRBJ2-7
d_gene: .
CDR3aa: CASSQDGGYEQYF
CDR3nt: TGCGCCAGCAGCCAAGATGGCGGCTACGAGCAGTACTTC

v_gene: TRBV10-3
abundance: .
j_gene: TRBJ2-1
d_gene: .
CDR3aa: CAISEFGDSSSLYNEQFF
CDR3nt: TGTGCCATCAGTGAGTTTGGGGACTCCTCGTCTCTTTACAATGAGCAGTTCTTC

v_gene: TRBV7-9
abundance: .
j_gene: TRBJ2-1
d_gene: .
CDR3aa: CASSQQYNEQFF
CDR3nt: TGTGCCAGCAGCCAACAGTACAATGAGCAGTTCTTC

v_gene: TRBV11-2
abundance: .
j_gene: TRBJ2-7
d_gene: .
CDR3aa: CASSLSAGSYEQYF
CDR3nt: TGTGCCAGCAGCTTGTCGGCGGGATCCTACGAGCAGTACTTC

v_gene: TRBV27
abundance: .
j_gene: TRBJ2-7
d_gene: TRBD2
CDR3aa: CASSLSGLAEYEQYF
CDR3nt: TGTGCCAGCAGTTTATCGGGACTAGCGGAATACGAGCAGTACTTC

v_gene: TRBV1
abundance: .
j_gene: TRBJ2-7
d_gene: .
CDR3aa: CTSSQDKGLAGHYEQYF
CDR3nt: TGCACCAGCAGCCAAGATAAAGGGCTAGCGGGACACTACGAGCAGTACTTC

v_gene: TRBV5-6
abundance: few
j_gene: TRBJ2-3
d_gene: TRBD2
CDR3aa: CASSLRREGRGDTQYF
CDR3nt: TGTGCCAGCAGCTTGCGGCGGGAGGGCCGGGGAGATACGCAGTATTTT

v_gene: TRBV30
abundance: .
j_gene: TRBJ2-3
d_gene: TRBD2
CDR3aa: CACHSGEGSTDTQYF
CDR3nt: TGTGCCTGCCACTCGGGGGAGGGTAGCACAGATACGCAGTATTTT

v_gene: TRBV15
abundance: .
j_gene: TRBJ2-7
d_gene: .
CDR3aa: CATSRDLPSHYEQYF
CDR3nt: TGTGCCACCAGCAGAGATCTACCGAGCCACTACGAGCAGTACTTC

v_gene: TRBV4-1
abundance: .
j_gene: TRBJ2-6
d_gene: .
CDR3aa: CASSQPGLTSGANVLTF
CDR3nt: TGCGCCAGCAGCCAACCGGGACTTACCTCTGGGGCCAACGTCCTGACTTTC

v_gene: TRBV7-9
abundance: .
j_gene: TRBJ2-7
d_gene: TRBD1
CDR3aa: CASSFLPGQGLYEQYF
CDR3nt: TGTGCCAGCAGCTTTTTACCGGGACAGGGACTCTACGAGCAGTACTTC

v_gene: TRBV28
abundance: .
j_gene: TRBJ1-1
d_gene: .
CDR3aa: CASRVTENTEAFF
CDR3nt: TGTGCCAGCAGGGTGACAGAGAACACTGAAGCTTTCTTT

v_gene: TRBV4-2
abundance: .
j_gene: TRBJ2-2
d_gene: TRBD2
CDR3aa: CASSARLAGVGELFF
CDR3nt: TGTGCCAGCAGCGCTCGACTAGCGGGAGTCGGGGAGCTGTTTTTT

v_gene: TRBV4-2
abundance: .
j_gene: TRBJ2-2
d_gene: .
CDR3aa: CASSQEGGGHTGELFF
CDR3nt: TGTGCCAGCAGCCAAGAAGGGGGGGGGCACACCGGGGAGCTGTTTTTT

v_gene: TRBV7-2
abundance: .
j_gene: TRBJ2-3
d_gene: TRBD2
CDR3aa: CASSLVAGGLDTQYF
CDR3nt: TGTGCCAGCAGCTTAGTGGCGGGAGGCCTGGATACGCAGTATTTT

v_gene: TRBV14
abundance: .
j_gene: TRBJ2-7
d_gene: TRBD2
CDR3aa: CASSQRLAGGYEQYF
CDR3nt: TGTGCCAGCAGCCAGAGACTAGCGGGAGGCTACGAGCAGTACTTC

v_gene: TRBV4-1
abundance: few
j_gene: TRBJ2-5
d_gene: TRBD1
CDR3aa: CASSPAVAGGETQYF
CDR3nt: TGCGCCAGCAGCCCCGCCGTGGCAGGGGGAGAGACCCAGTACTTC

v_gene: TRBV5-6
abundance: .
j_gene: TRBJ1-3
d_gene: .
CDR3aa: CASSARDFGNTIYF
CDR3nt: TGTGCCAGCAGCGCCCGGGACTTTGGAAACACCATATATTTT